This TCR beta chain came from a study of CD8 T cells in ankylosing spondylitis. General study points: Disease-linked clones, CD8+, were relatively rare in peripheral blood. In the blood and synovial fluid of reactive arthritis, some motif variants had been previously reported. According to the report, clones linked to the disease were significantly enriched in matched synovial fluid samples taken from ankylosing spondylitis patients.

The length of the CDR3 is 12 residues. Trimming pared 5 bases from V and 8 bases from J, leaving 12 bases between. Library preparation for TCR beta used quantitative 5'-RACE with molecular barcodes. TCRdb redid the calling of the 5' RACE reads with MiXCR, one entry per CDR3 protein. The data contain tens of thousands of distinct CDR3 sequences, 9.5% to 11% of them singletons. This clonotype came up many times. Antigen specificity is unknown. This TCR was recovered from a male donor with ankylosing spondylitis or in good health (not recorded which). This rearrangement joins TRBV12-3 or TRBV12-4 to TRBJ1-2; D is unresolved. The source material was blood, either unsorted or a sorted T cell fraction (not recorded which). CDR3 amino acids: CASSTTDDGYTF. The CDR3 region has the DNA TGTGCCAGCAGTACCACAGACGACGGCTACACCTTC.